This TCR beta chain was sequenced in a study of CD8+CD57+ T cells in acquired aplastic anemia. V lost 6 bases to trimming and J lost 6 bases, with 18 bases between them. Germline V gene lookup returns CDR1 SNHLY and CDR2 FYNNEI. This CDR3 has 15 residues. The authors sequenced patients whose flow cytometry had shown CD8+CD57+ cell expansion. The template for TCR beta VDJ and CDR3 sequence profiling was genomic DNA. From the reads, TCRdb called clonotypes with MiXCR, one entry per CDR3 protein. The profile shows roughly 250,000 distinct CDR3 sequences, 65% to 90% of them singletons. The sequence was collected from a human donor with aplastic anemia. Sequencing used sorted CD4+, CD8+, or CD8+CD57+ T cells (not recorded which) from PBMCs. This chain links TRBV2 with TRBJ1-5; D may be TRBD1 (6 bases). CDR3 in amino acids: CASSEGDSILQPQHF. The CDR3 region has the DNA TGTGCCAGCAGCGAGGGGGACTCGATACTTCAGCCCCAGCATTTT.